The rows below give T cell receptor beta chains drawn from one sample of a study of early T cells in non-severe SARS-CoV-2 infection. TCRdb fed the 5' RACE reads into MiXCR, producing one record per CDR3 protein. This sample carries 85,000 to 120,000 distinct CDR3 sequences, over 10% of them seen once, and the ten largest clones take 6.2%. Sample: whole blood. These receptors all come from an adult who was a healthcare worker with PCR-confirmed SARS-CoV-2 infection or an uninfected control (not recorded which). Both conserved end residues are part of each CDR3. Fields, in order: V gene, J gene, clone size, CDR3 length, D gene, CDR3 protein, CDR3 DNA. D genes are given only for firm matches. Part of the rows lack a size; the others show once, few, many or a class for expanded clones.

v_gene: TRBV20-1; j_gene: TRBJ2-3; abundance: many; len: 15; d_gene: TRBD2; CDR3aa: CSARDRGGGADTQYF; CDR3nt: TGCAGTGCTAGAGATCGGGGGGGAGGAGCAGATACGCAGTATTTT
v_gene: TRBV6-5; j_gene: TRBJ2-4; abundance: many; len: 15; d_gene: NA; CDR3aa: CASSHRTAAKNIQYF; CDR3nt: TGTGCCAGCAGTCATAGGACTGCAGCCAAAAACATTCAGTACTTC
v_gene: TRBV7-6; j_gene: TRBJ2-7; abundance: many; len: 14; d_gene: NA; CDR3aa: CASSSPGAGGEQYF; CDR3nt: TGTGCCAGCAGCTCCCCCGGGGCCGGAGGGGAGCAGTACTTC
v_gene: TRBV14; j_gene: TRBJ1-2; abundance: many; len: 13; d_gene: TRBD1; CDR3aa: CASSRDRVGGYTF; CDR3nt: TGTGCCAGCAGCCGCGACAGGGTAGGCGGCTACACCTTC
v_gene: TRBV4-1; j_gene: TRBJ2-3; abundance: NA; len: 12; d_gene: NA; CDR3aa: CATPNRTDTQYF; CDR3nt: TGCGCCACCCCAAACCGCACAGATACGCAGTATTTT
v_gene: TRBV20-1; j_gene: TRBJ2-1; abundance: NA; len: 12; d_gene: NA; CDR3aa: CSTSPGYNEQFF; CDR3nt: TGCAGTACTAGCCCTGGCTACAATGAGCAGTTCTTC
v_gene: TRBV5-5; j_gene: TRBJ2-1; abundance: NA; len: 15; d_gene: TRBD1; CDR3aa: CASSPGQGAFEEQFF; CDR3nt: TGTGCCAGCAGCCCTGGACAGGGGGCGTTCGAGGAGCAGTTCTTC
v_gene: TRBV9; j_gene: TRBJ2-1; abundance: many; len: 14; d_gene: TRBD1; CDR3aa: CASSVGQGGNEQFF; CDR3nt: TGTGCCAGCAGCGTGGGACAGGGGGGAAATGAGCAGTTCTTC
v_gene: TRBV20-1; j_gene: TRBJ1-5; abundance: few; len: 13; d_gene: NA; CDR3aa: CSARQISNQPQHF; CDR3nt: TGCAGTGCTCGACAGATCAGCAATCAGCCCCAGCATTTT
v_gene: TRBV7-2; j_gene: TRBJ2-7; abundance: many; len: 16; d_gene: TRBD2; CDR3aa: CASSFSYGRGGYEQYF; CDR3nt: TGTGCCAGCAGCTTCTCATATGGGCGGGGGGGCTACGAGCAGTACTTC
v_gene: TRBV18; j_gene: TRBJ2-5; abundance: few; len: 15; d_gene: TRBD2; CDR3aa: CASSWTSGAEETQYF; CDR3nt: TGTGCCAGCTCATGGACTAGCGGAGCTGAAGAGACCCAGTACTTC
v_gene: TRBV9; j_gene: TRBJ2-5; abundance: few; len: 14; d_gene: TRBD1; CDR3aa: CASSVQGAAETQYF; CDR3nt: TGTGCCAGCAGCGTCCAGGGGGCCGCAGAGACCCAGTACTTC
v_gene: TRBV25-1; j_gene: TRBJ2-7; abundance: many; len: 14; d_gene: NA; CDR3aa: CASSGPGVGYEQYF; CDR3nt: TGTGCCAGCAGTGGACCAGGTGTGGGCTACGAGCAGTACTTC
v_gene: TRBV6-2/TRBV6-3; j_gene: TRBJ2-1; abundance: many; len: 13; d_gene: NA; CDR3aa: CASRLRGPNEQFF; CDR3nt: TGTGCCAGCAGATTAAGGGGTCCCAATGAGCAGTTCTTC
v_gene: TRBV18; j_gene: TRBJ2-3; abundance: many; len: 12; d_gene: NA; CDR3aa: CASSPPGGTQYF; CDR3nt: TGTGCCAGCTCACCACCAGGGGGTACGCAGTATTTT
v_gene: TRBV7-2; j_gene: TRBJ2-5; abundance: NA; len: 14; d_gene: TRBD2; CDR3aa: CASSLVAGDETQYF; CDR3nt: TGTGCCAGCAGCTTAGTCGCGGGGGATGAGACCCAGTACTTC
v_gene: TRBV2; j_gene: TRBJ2-6; abundance: few; len: 18; d_gene: TRBD1; CDR3aa: CASSALPGQISGANVLTF; CDR3nt: TGTGCCAGCAGTGCACTGCCGGGACAGATCTCTGGGGCCAACGTCCTGACTTTC
v_gene: TRBV20-1; j_gene: TRBJ2-5; abundance: few; len: 15; d_gene: TRBD2; CDR3aa: CSARGTSGNQETQYF; CDR3nt: TGCAGTGCTCGGGGGACTAGCGGGAACCAAGAGACCCAGTACTTC
v_gene: TRBV4-1; j_gene: TRBJ1-1; abundance: NA; len: 16; d_gene: NA; CDR3aa: CASSRSGSTVWTEAFF; CDR3nt: TGCGCCAGCAGCCGTAGCGGGTCTACGGTTTGGACTGAAGCTTTCTTT
v_gene: TRBV4-3; j_gene: TRBJ2-7; abundance: few; len: 14; d_gene: NA; CDR3aa: CASSQDLTASEQYF; CDR3nt: TGCGCCAGCAGCCAAGATCTAACGGCCTCCGAGCAGTACTTC
v_gene: TRBV24-1; j_gene: TRBJ2-1; abundance: few; len: 14; d_gene: NA; CDR3aa: CATSGAASDGEQFF; CDR3nt: TGTGCCACCAGTGGGGCGGCTTCGGACGGTGAGCAGTTCTTC
v_gene: TRBV29-1; j_gene: TRBJ1-2; abundance: many; len: 13; d_gene: NA; CDR3aa: CSADGDWDYGYTF; CDR3nt: TGCAGCGCCGACGGGGATTGGGACTATGGCTACACCTTC
v_gene: TRBV10-3; j_gene: TRBJ2-1; abundance: few; len: 15; d_gene: NA; CDR3aa: CAISDRIFSYNEQFF; CDR3nt: TGTGCCATCAGTGATAGGATCTTCTCCTACAATGAGCAGTTCTTC